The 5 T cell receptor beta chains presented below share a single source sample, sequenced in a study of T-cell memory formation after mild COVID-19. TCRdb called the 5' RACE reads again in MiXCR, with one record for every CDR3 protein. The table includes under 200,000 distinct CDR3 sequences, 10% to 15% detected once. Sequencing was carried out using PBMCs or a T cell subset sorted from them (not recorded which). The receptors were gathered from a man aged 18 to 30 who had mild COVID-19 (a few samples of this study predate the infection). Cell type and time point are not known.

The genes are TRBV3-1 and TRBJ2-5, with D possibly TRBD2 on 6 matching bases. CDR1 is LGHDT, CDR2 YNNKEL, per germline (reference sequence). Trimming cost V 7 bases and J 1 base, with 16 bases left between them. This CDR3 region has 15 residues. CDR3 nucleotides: TGTGCCAGCAATCTCCTTTCGCGGGGCCAAGAGACCCAGTACTTC. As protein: CASNLLSRGQETQYF.

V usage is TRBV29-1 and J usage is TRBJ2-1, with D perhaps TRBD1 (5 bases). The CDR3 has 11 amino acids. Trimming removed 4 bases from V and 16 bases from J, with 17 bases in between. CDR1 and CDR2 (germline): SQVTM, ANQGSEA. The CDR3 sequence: CSVGVRQGNFF. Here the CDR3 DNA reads TGCAGCGTTGGGGTTCGGCAGGGTAATTTCTTC.

CDR3 nucleotide sequence: TGTGCCAGCAGGCGGGCAGGGGGAATCGGGGGAGGCTACACCTTC. Amino acid sequence: CASRRAGGIGGGYTF. The chain carries TRBV2 and TRBJ1-2; 7 bases match TRBD1. Trimming cost V 6 bases and J 8 bases; bases outside gene matches: 15. The CDR3 runs to 15 residues. The germline CDR1 and CDR2 sequences are SNHLY and FYNNEI.

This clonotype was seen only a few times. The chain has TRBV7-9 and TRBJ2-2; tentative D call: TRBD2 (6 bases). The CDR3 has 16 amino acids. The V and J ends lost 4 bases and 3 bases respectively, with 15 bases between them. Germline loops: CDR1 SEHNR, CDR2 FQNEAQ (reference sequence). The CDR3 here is CASSSTRAGHTGELFF. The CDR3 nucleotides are TGTGCCAGCAGCTCGACTCGGGCGGGGCACACCGGGGAGCTGTTTTTT.

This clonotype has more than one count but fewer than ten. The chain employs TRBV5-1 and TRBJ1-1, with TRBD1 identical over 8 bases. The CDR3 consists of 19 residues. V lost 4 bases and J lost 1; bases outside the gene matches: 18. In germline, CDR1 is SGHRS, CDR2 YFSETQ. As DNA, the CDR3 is TGCGCCAGCAGCAGCGTACAGACAGGGACAGGTGTCGCGAACACTGAAGCTTTCTTT. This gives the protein CASSSVQTGTGVANTEAFF.